This paragraph reports one T cell receptor (beta chain). Its target antigen remains unknown. The input lacks base qualities; no much larger clone sits a single base away. Patients chosen for sequencing had shown expansion of CD8+CD57+ cells by flow cytometry. Severe acquired aplastic anemia was diagnosed in all patients according to International Study of Aplastic Anemia and Agranulocytosis and Camitta criteria. At the time blood was sampled, none of the patients had received any therapy. The study deep-sequenced TCR repertoires of sorted CD4+ and CD8+ blood T cells from severe aplastic anemia patients and healthy subjects. In the USA, patient enrollment took place under clinicaltrials.gov protocols 00001620, 01623167, 00001397, 00071045, 00081523 and 00961064. Ficoll-Paque density gradient centrifugation was used to isolate peripheral blood mononuclear cells. Before DNA was extracted, CD4+ and CD8+ T cells were sorted using either FACS or magnetic beads.

The record originates from a study of CD8+CD57+ T cells in acquired aplastic anemia (dated by TCRdb to the late 2010s). Study-level background: On average, sorted CD4+ and CD8+ cells yielded around 3.4 ug of extracted DNA, with a range of about 0.18 to 27.4 ug. CD8+CD57+ expansion was defined as a frequency above the mean frequency observed in healthy subjects.

The CDR1 and CDR2 encoded by the germline V gene (reference sequence) are SGHAT and FQDESV. Trimming takes 5 bases from V and 0 bases from J, and the germline ends sit 14 bases apart. The CDR3 contains 16 residues, cysteine and phenylalanine counted. Only the CDR3 DNA stays, 48 bases, in frame from base 1. Genomic DNA served as template for TCR beta VDJ combination and CDR3 sequence profiling. An Illumina HiSeq 2000 was used for TCR repertoire sequencing. As for the authors' bioinformatics: Repertoires were assessed using TRBV/TRBJ rearrangement plots, CDR3 size and DJ length profiles, and Simpson's diversity index. The most abundant DNA sequence in the deep sequencing data was taken as the immunodominant clone. CDR3 amino acid sequences were screened for sharing across subjects and compared with published repertoires and the VDJdb database. TCRdb took the public reads, trimmed them with fastp at Q25, ran MiXCR for clone calling and kept in-frame beta chains. Every CDR3 protein is listed once, alongside the most common genes and DNA of its rows. The V and J calls here are based on TCRdb, not the publication. The sample data list around 200,000 distinct CDR3 sequences, and less than 60% of these were observed just once. About 1.7% of the sample rests with the top ten.

Findings and caveats that apply to the study as a whole: No significant difference in CD8+ Simpson's diversity was found between patients and healthy controls (P=0.060). Roughly 30 CD8+ CDR3 sequences were found to be shared between patients and controls, but these sequences appeared to be highly expressed in patients and within the immunodominant clones of the patients.

This clonotype was obtained from a human donor with aplastic anemia. Recombination connected TRBV11-1 to TRBJ2-1, with TRBD1 perhaps the D gene, on 6 matching bases. Material: sorted CD4+, CD8+, or CD8+CD57+ T cells (not recorded which) from PBMCs. The sequence in DNA is TGTGCCAGCAGCCCGCGACAGGAGAGCTCCTACAATGAGCAGTTCTTC. This is translated as CASSPRQESSYNEQFF.